This TCR beta chain derives from a study of blood T cell repertoires in COVID-19. Profiled with immunoSEQ multiplex PCR; TCRdb holds only in-frame clones, not every one. The table includes tens of thousands of clones, 87% detected once. Germline-derived CDR1 and CDR2 are MDHEN and SYDVKM. The CDR3 has 14 residues. This clone was observed a single time. A read error may produce the germline difference seen at one junction end. Sequencing was done on a sample of peripheral blood. The sequence was collected from a human donor in a cohort sampled during active COVID-19. V gene TRBV28 combines with J gene TRBJ2-5; 9 bases map to TRBD1. This CDR3 is CASNLQGAQETQYF. DNA for the CDR3: TGTGCCAGCAATTTACAGGGGGCTCAAGAGACCCAGTACTTC.